A single sample gave rise to the 26 T cell receptor beta chains below, sequenced in a study of blood T cell repertoires in COVID-19. Generated by immunoSEQ multiplex PCR, the TCRdb table keeps only in-frame clones and is missing some. The sample has around 360,000 clones, around 87% seen once. Sample: peripheral blood. The source is a woman in her twenties or thirties with COVID-19, enrolled during active disease.

This chain uses TRBV6-5 with TRBJ1-2, with D unresolved. The CDR3 length is 13 residues. The V end was cut by 2 bases, the J end by 4 bases, with 8 bases between. The germline gives CDR1 MNHEY, CDR2 SVGAGI. Here the CDR3 reads CASSYAPSYGYTF. CDR3 nucleotide sequence: TGTGCCAGCAGTTACGCACCTAGCTATGGCTACACCTTC.

The chain is built from TRBV3-1 (or the pseudogene TRBV3-2) and TRBJ2-1, with 8 bases aligning to TRBD2. The length of the CDR3 is 15 residues. Germline loops: CDR1 LGHDT, CDR2 YNNKEL (reference sequence). Unmatched junction bases numbered 4, after V lost 0 bases and J lost 6 bases. The CDR3 coding sequence is TGTGCCAGCAGCCAAGACCGAGCGGGAGTCAATGAGCAGTTCTTC. Its protein is CASSQDRAGVNEQFF.

The chain uses TRBV4-2 and TRBJ2-7, with 8 bases that match TRBD2. This CDR3 comprises 17 residues. Germline assignment: CDR1 LGHNA and CDR2 YNFKEQ. Unmatched junction bases numbered 10, after V lost 3 bases and J lost 0 bases. The CDR3: CASSQPRLALSSYEQYF. The DNA of the CDR3 is TGTGCCAGCAGCCAGCCCCGACTAGCGCTGAGCTCCTACGAGCAGTACTTC.

The chain is built from TRBV10-3 and TRBJ1-2; D is possibly TRBD1 (5 bases). V was shortened by 9 bases and J by 1 base, with 18 bases between the two germline ends. CDR3 length: 15 residues. Germline lookup yields CDR1 ENHRY and CDR2 SYGVKD. CDR3 sequence (DNA): TGTGCCATTAGCCTCTCAGGGCCGGGTAACTATGGCTACACCTTC. It specifies CAISLSGPGNYGYTF.

V usage is TRBV27 and J usage is TRBJ2-1, with TRBD2 matching 11 bases. CDR1 is MNHEY and CDR2 is SMNVEV in the germline V gene (reference sequence). V lost 6 bases and J lost 4; bases outside the gene matches: 2. There are 14 residues in the CDR3. The CDR3 region is CASSGTSGYNEQFF. CDR3 coding DNA: TGTGCCAGCAGCGGGACTAGCGGTTACAATGAGCAGTTCTTC.

This sequence joins TRBV7-7 and TRBJ2-6; 7 positions match TRBD1. CDR1 is SSHAT and CDR2 is FNYEAQ in the germline V gene (reference sequence). The CDR3 contains 16 residues. The CDR3 spells CATFGDSPSGANVLTF. CDR3 bases: TGTGCTACCTTCGGGGACAGCCCTTCTGGGGCCAACGTCCTGACTTTC.

This sequence joins TRBV6-5 and TRBJ1-5, with TRBD1 matching over 9 bases. The CDR3 runs to 15 residues. Trimming took 6 bases from V and 3 from J; bases not matched to a gene: 6. CDR1 and CDR2 from the germline V gene are MNHEY and SVGAGI. In DNA form, the CDR3 reads TGTGCCAGCAGACCAACAGGGGGCTCCAATCAGCCCCAGCATTTT. This encodes CASRPTGGSNQPQHF.

The V and J genes are TRBV7-9 and TRBJ1-4; 9 positions agree with TRBD1. Germline CDR1 SEHNR, CDR2 FQNEAQ (reference sequence). The CDR3 totals 16 residues. The J segment lost 4 bases and the V segment lost 6 bases, leaving 9 bases of the junction unmatched. This chain's CDR3 is CASRGDRVENNEKLFF. The CDR3 DNA sequence: TGTGCCAGCAGGGGGGACAGGGTGGAAAATAATGAAAAACTGTTTTTT. Drawing the rest from reference TRBV7-9 and TRBJ1-4, the complete variable domain is DTGVSQNPRHKITKRGQNVTFRCDPISEHNRLYWYRQTLGQGPEFLTYFQNEAQLEKSRLLSDRFSAERPKGSFSTLEIQRTEQGDSAMYLCASRGDRVENNEKLFFGSGTQLSVL.

The genes are TRBV30 and TRBJ2-1, with D possibly TRBD2 on 6 matching bases. This CDR3 contains 13 residues. V lost 7 bases to trimming and J lost 3 bases, with 13 bases between them. Germline V CDR1 and CDR2: GTSNPN, SVGIG (reference sequence). DNA of the CDR3: TGTGCCTATGACTCAGCGGGCTACAATGAGCAGTTCTTC. The encoded protein is CAYDSAGYNEQFF.

In DNA, the CDR3 is TGTGCCAGCAGTTACGCCAGGGGTACCTACGAGCAGTACTTC. The encoded protein is CASSYARGTYEQYF. The gene calls are TRBV6-5 and TRBJ2-7; TRBD1 is a possible D gene (6 bases). The germline CDR1 and CDR2 sequences are MNHEY and SVGAGI. The CDR3 has 14 amino acids. The V end lost 2 bases, the J end lost 2 bases, and 10 bases lay between the germline ends.

This chain joins TRBV6-5 and TRBJ2-7, with TRBD2 identical over 7 bases. The length of the CDR3 is 14 residues. Trimming cost V 6 bases and J 3 bases; bases outside gene matches: 8. Germline V CDR1 and CDR2: MNHEY, SVGAGI. CDR3: CASRPRGSHYEQYF. In nucleotides, the CDR3 is TGTGCCAGCAGACCCCGCGGGAGTCACTACGAGCAGTACTTC.

About this clone: Other DNA sequences in the sample encode the same CDR3. The chain couples TRBV27 to TRBJ2-7; D gene ambiguous. V was clipped by 2 bases and J by 2 bases, with 7 bases between them. The CDR3 loop spans 13 amino acids. Per the germline V gene, CDR1 is MNHEY and CDR2 is SMNVEV (reference sequence). CDR3 sequence reads: CASSLAQAYEQYF. Here the CDR3 DNA reads TGTGCCAGCAGTTTAGCCCAGGCCTACGAGCAGTACTTC.

The chain employs TRBV5-4 and TRBJ1-2, with TRBD1 identical over 7 bases. The CDR3 is made up of 15 amino acids. V shed 5 bases and J 4 bases; nucleotides not matched to a gene: 11. Germline CDR1 and CDR2: SGHNT and YYREEE (reference sequence). The CDR3 bases are TGTGCCAGCAGTTCACCGGGACAGAGGACCTATGGCTACACCTTC. Its translation: CASSSPGQRTYGYTF.

The rearrangement links TRBV4-1 to TRBJ2-1; 10 nucleotides align to TRBD2. CDR1 MGHRA and CDR2 YSYEKL come from the germline V gene. The CDR3 is made up of 16 amino acids. The J segment lost 6 bases and the V segment lost 6 bases, leaving 11 bases of the junction unmatched. This chain's CDR3 is CASSTWPASGSNEQFF. DNA of the CDR3: TGCGCCAGCAGTACCTGGCCAGCTAGCGGGAGCAATGAGCAGTTCTTC.

The chain is built from TRBV27 and TRBJ2-3, with a possible D match to TRBD1 (6 bases). Germline CDR1 is MNHEY and CDR2 is SMNVEV (reference sequence). The CDR3 runs 14 residues. V shed 5 bases and J shed 6 bases, with 15 bases lying between them. Here the CDR3 DNA reads TGTGCCAGCAGTCCGAGGGGGAGTCCGGATACGCAGTATTTT. Translating it yields CASSPRGSPDTQYF.

The count of this clone is one. This chain links TRBV10-3 with TRBJ1-3, with 7 bases aligning to TRBD1. The V gene end was trimmed by 3 bases and the J gene end by 0 bases; junction bases not matched to a gene: 8. The CDR3 runs to 17 residues. Germline CDR1 ENHRY, CDR2 SYGVKD. The CDR3 region is CAISDVGQASSGNTIYF. The CDR3 DNA follows: TGTGCCATCAGTGACGTAGGACAGGCGAGCTCTGGAAACACCATATATTTT.

This chain uses TRBV3-1 (or the pseudogene TRBV3-2) with TRBJ2-1; D ambiguous. Trimming removed 0 bases at V and 10 bases at J, with 7 bases between. This CDR3 region has 12 residues. Germline CDR1 is LGHDT and CDR2 is YNNKEL (reference sequence). This CDR3 is CASSQDVGEQFF. For the CDR3, the DNA is TGTGCCAGCAGCCAAGATGTCGGGGAGCAGTTCTTC.

The V and J genes are TRBV18 and TRBJ1-5; 11 bases are shared with TRBD1. Germline-derived CDR1 and CDR2 are KGHSH and LQKENI. V trimming: 5 bases; J trimming: 0 bases; junction bases outside the gene matches: 3. The CDR3 consists of 16 residues. The CDR3 DNA is TGTGCCAGCTCAACCGGACAGGGGGCTAGCAATCAGCCCCAGCATTTT. Its translation is CASSTGQGASNQPQHF.

The chain has TRBV2 and TRBJ2-3; 8 nucleotides match TRBD1. J lost 5 bases, V lost 6 bases, and 10 bases had no gene match. Germline assignment: CDR1 SNHLY and CDR2 FYNNEI. There are 15 residues in the CDR3. The CDR3 nucleotides are TGTGCCAGCAGCCCGGACAGGGTGACTAAAGATACGCAGTATTTT. Its protein is CASSPDRVTKDTQYF.

The V and J genes are TRBV4-1 and TRBJ2-7; tentatively, D is TRBD1 (6 bases). CDR1 is MGHRA, CDR2 YSYEKL, per germline. V was trimmed by 1 base and J by 2 bases, leaving 9 bases between them. The CDR3 consists of 14 residues. CDR3 coding DNA: TGCGCCAGCAGCCAAGCAGGGGCCCCCTACGAGCAGTACTTC. Translated: CASSQAGAPYEQYF.

This chain joins TRBV6-5 and TRBJ1-2, with 10 bases aligning to TRBD1. The CDR3 extends over 14 amino acids. Germline V gene data show CDR1 as MNHEY and CDR2 as SVGAGI. J gave up 5 bases and V 11 bases, and 11 bases lay outside the gene matches. CDR3 in amino acids: CAVSGPGQGYGYTF. CDR3 DNA sequence: TGTGCCGTAAGCGGCCCGGGACAGGGGTATGGCTACACCTTC.

The chain uses TRBV28 and TRBJ2-5; 9 bases are shared with TRBD2. V lost 5 bases to trimming and J lost 4 bases; unmatched junction nucleotides: 8. CDR1 and CDR2 (germline): MDHEN, SYDVKM. The CDR3 is 15 amino acids. The CDR3: CASSQPGLAPETQYF. As DNA, the CDR3 is TGTGCCAGCAGTCAACCGGGACTAGCCCCAGAGACCCAGTACTTC.

This chain connects TRBV7-9 to TRBJ1-2; 7 bases match TRBD1. Germline V gives CDR1 SEHNR, CDR2 FQNEAQ (reference sequence). There are 14 residues in the CDR3. V trimming: 5 bases; J trimming: 7 bases; junction bases outside the gene matches: 10. The CDR3 region is CASSHTGVKPGYTF. For the CDR3, the DNA is TGTGCCAGCAGCCACACAGGGGTTAAGCCTGGCTACACCTTC.

The chain recombines TRBV7-8 with TRBJ2-5; D may be TRBD2 (6 bases). Germline CDR1 and CDR2: SGHVS and FQNEAQ. The germline V and J ends were trimmed by 0 bases and 0 bases, with 14 bases remaining between them. The CDR3 consists of 17 residues. The CDR3 DNA sequence: TGTGCCAGCAGCTTAGCGCGGGCGGGGTCGTACCAAGAGACCCAGTACTTC. As protein: CASSLARAGSYQETQYF.

This clone showed up just once. The chain couples TRBV5-8 to TRBJ2-3; D is undetermined. V shed 9 bases and J shed 4 bases, with 15 bases lying between them. In germline, CDR1 is SGHTS, CDR2 YDEGEE. The length of the CDR3 is 13 residues. The CDR3 DNA is TGTGCCATCCAGATCCAGTACGCAGATACGCAGTATTTT. Encoded protein: CAIQIQYADTQYF.

Notes on this clone: At one end, the junction sequence differs from germline, possibly due to a read error. The chain recombines TRBV19 with TRBJ1-1, with TRBD1 as a possible D gene (5 bases). This CDR3 contains 14 residues. Germline V lookup: CDR1 LNHDA, CDR2 SQIVND (reference sequence). The CDR3 coding sequence is TGTGCCAGTAGTATTACAGGCCTGAAGACTGAAGCTTTCTTT. Its protein is CASSITGLKTEAFF.